The rows below give T cell receptor beta chains drawn from one sample of a study of graft-versus-host responses after intestinal transplantation. Profiling relied on immunoSEQ multiplex PCR, and the TCRdb table lists in-frame clones only, not all of them. The table has around 29,000 clones, about 92% seen once. This sample comprised PBMCs, obtained roughly 62 days after intestinal transplant. Receptors originate from a human patient who received an intestinal transplant, so some T cells may come from the graft donor. Both conserved end residues are part of each CDR3. A D gene is named only where the DNA matches it firmly. Expanded clones get a size class; other rows say once, few or many, or leave the size out.

cdr3_aa: CASSEGQEYEKLFF; cdr3_nt: TGTGCCAGCAGCGAAGGACAGGAATATGAAAAACTGTTTTTT; clone_size: NA; d_call: TRBD1; j_call: TRBJ1-4; v_call: TRBV4-2
cdr3_aa: CARSYSWTSGQETQYF; cdr3_nt: TGTGCCAGAAGCTACTCCTGGACTAGCGGACAAGAGACCCAGTACTTC; clone_size: NA; d_call: TRBD2; j_call: TRBJ2-5; v_call: TRBV5-3
cdr3_aa: CASRQGTYEQYF; cdr3_nt: TGTGCCAGCAGACAGGGAACCTACGAGCAGTACTTC; clone_size: NA; d_call: NA; j_call: TRBJ2-7; v_call: TRBV2
cdr3_aa: CASNGGGQGRRELFF; cdr3_nt: TGTGCCAGTAACGGAGGGGGGCAGGGTAGGAGGGAGCTGTTTTTT; clone_size: NA; d_call: NA; j_call: TRBJ2-2; v_call: TRBV19
cdr3_aa: CASRDRDRGVGEQYF; cdr3_nt: TGTGCCAGTAGGGACCGGGACAGGGGGGTCGGCGAGCAGTACTTC; clone_size: NA; d_call: TRBD1; j_call: TRBJ2-7; v_call: TRBV19
cdr3_aa: CASSLKSPLDRGMNTEAFF; cdr3_nt: TGTGCCAGCAGTTTAAAATCTCCCCTGGACAGGGGAATGAACACTGAAGCTTTCTTT; clone_size: NA; d_call: TRBD1; j_call: TRBJ1-1; v_call: TRBV27
cdr3_aa: CASSVVGEGTEAFF; cdr3_nt: TGTGCCAGCAGCGTAGTAGGAGAGGGAACTGAAGCTTTCTTT; clone_size: NA; d_call: NA; j_call: TRBJ1-1; v_call: TRBV9
cdr3_aa: CASSLGAGERGANVLTF; cdr3_nt: TGTGCCAGCAGCTTAGGAGCGGGGGAGAGGGGGGCCAACGTCCTGACTTTC; clone_size: NA; d_call: TRBD2; j_call: TRBJ2-6; v_call: TRBV11-2
cdr3_aa: CASRIQGDQPQHF; cdr3_nt: TGTGCCAGCAGGATACAGGGAGATCAGCCCCAGCATTTT; clone_size: NA; d_call: NA; j_call: TRBJ1-5; v_call: TRBV2
cdr3_aa: CASSLENGRVNYGYTF; cdr3_nt: TGTGCCAGCAGCTTGGAGAATGGCAGGGTGAACTATGGCTACACCTTC; clone_size: NA; d_call: NA; j_call: TRBJ1-2; v_call: TRBV5-6
cdr3_aa: CASSKGTRAGSTGELFF; cdr3_nt: TGCGCCAGCAGTAAAGGGACAAGGGCCGGGAGCACCGGGGAGCTGTTTTTT; clone_size: NA; d_call: NA; j_call: TRBJ2-2; v_call: TRBV5-1
cdr3_aa: CASSQAGAGGPYEQYF; cdr3_nt: TGCGCCAGCAGCCAAGCAGGAGCGGGAGGGCCCTACGAGCAGTACTTC; clone_size: NA; d_call: TRBD2; j_call: TRBJ2-7; v_call: TRBV4-1
cdr3_aa: CASSLDFRQGDSNQPQHF; cdr3_nt: TGTGCCAGCAGCTTAGATTTCAGACAGGGTGATAGCAATCAGCCCCAGCATTTT; clone_size: NA; d_call: TRBD1; j_call: TRBJ1-5; v_call: TRBV11-2
cdr3_aa: CASSYRDTEPQHF; cdr3_nt: TGTGCCAGCAGCTACCGGGACACCGAGCCCCAGCATTTT; clone_size: NA; d_call: NA; j_call: TRBJ1-5; v_call: TRBV7-6
cdr3_aa: CACPRRGQEETGELFF; cdr3_nt: TGTGCCTGCCCAAGGAGGGGGCAAGAGGAAACCGGGGAGCTGTTTTTT; clone_size: NA; d_call: NA; j_call: TRBJ2-2; v_call: TRBV30
cdr3_aa: CASSLDQGVGELFF; cdr3_nt: TGTGCCAGCAGCTTGGACCAGGGGGTCGGGGAGCTGTTTTTT; clone_size: NA; d_call: TRBD1; j_call: TRBJ2-2; v_call: TRBV5-5
cdr3_aa: CASSAGTSSYEQYF; cdr3_nt: TGTGCCAGCAGTGCCGGGACTAGCTCGTACGAGCAGTACTTC; clone_size: NA; d_call: TRBD2; j_call: TRBJ2-7; v_call: TRBV27
cdr3_aa: CASGRDTSNQPQHF; cdr3_nt: TGTGCTAGTGGTAGGGATACTAGCAATCAGCCCCAGCATTTT; clone_size: once; d_call: NA; j_call: TRBJ1-5; v_call: TRBV12-5
cdr3_aa: CASSFGGEETQYF; cdr3_nt: TGTGCCAGCAGTTTTGGTGGGGAAGAGACCCAGTACTTC; clone_size: NA; d_call: NA; j_call: TRBJ2-5; v_call: TRBV27
cdr3_aa: CASSAGTGYNEQFF; cdr3_nt: TGTGCCAGCAGCGCCGGGACAGGATACAATGAGCAGTTCTTC; clone_size: NA; d_call: TRBD1; j_call: TRBJ2-1; v_call: TRBV5-4
cdr3_aa: CASSSPQSRTGGGYTF; cdr3_nt: TGTGCCAGCAGCTCCCCCCAAAGCCGGACAGGTGGTGGCTACACCTTC; clone_size: NA; d_call: TRBD1; j_call: TRBJ1-2; v_call: TRBV7-9
cdr3_aa: CASTRGGYHEQYF; cdr3_nt: TGTGCCAGCACCCGGGGGGGGTACCACGAGCAGTACTTC; clone_size: NA; d_call: TRBD2; j_call: TRBJ2-7; v_call: TRBV5-4
cdr3_aa: CASSYNGGPFYEQYF; cdr3_nt: TGTGCCAGCAGTTACAACGGGGGCCCTTTCTACGAGCAGTACTTC; clone_size: NA; d_call: NA; j_call: TRBJ2-7; v_call: TRBV6-6
cdr3_aa: CAISGTGDSQPQHF; cdr3_nt: TGTGCCATCAGCGGGACAGGGGATAGTCAGCCCCAGCATTTT; clone_size: NA; d_call: TRBD1; j_call: TRBJ1-5; v_call: TRBV10-3
cdr3_aa: CAISEWAGGQPQHF; cdr3_nt: TGTGCCATCAGTGAGTGGGCGGGCGGTCAGCCCCAGCATTTT; clone_size: few; d_call: NA; j_call: TRBJ1-5; v_call: TRBV10-3
cdr3_aa: CASSLGGFQPQHF; cdr3_nt: TGTGCCAGCAGCTTAGGGGGTTTCCAGCCCCAGCATTTT; clone_size: NA; d_call: NA; j_call: TRBJ1-5; v_call: TRBV7-6
cdr3_aa: CASSLVTIQGITEAFF; cdr3_nt: TGTGCCAGCAGCTTAGTGACAATCCAGGGCATTACTGAAGCTTTCTTT; clone_size: NA; d_call: NA; j_call: TRBJ1-1; v_call: TRBV7-9
cdr3_aa: CASRQGPPGELFF; cdr3_nt: TGTGCCAGCAGACAGGGACCCCCCGGGGAGCTGTTTTTT; clone_size: NA; d_call: NA; j_call: TRBJ2-2; v_call: TRBV6-5
cdr3_aa: CSAAGGFTQYF; cdr3_nt: TGCAGTGCGGCGGGGGGTTTTACGCAGTATTTT; clone_size: NA; d_call: TRBD2; j_call: TRBJ2-3; v_call: TRBV20-1
cdr3_aa: CASSLSIQGRPYEQYF; cdr3_nt: TGTGCCAGCAGTTTGTCCATACAGGGCCGGCCCTACGAGCAGTACTTC; clone_size: NA; d_call: NA; j_call: TRBJ2-7; v_call: TRBV27
cdr3_aa: CASSFTLAGQNTGELFF; cdr3_nt: TGTGCCAGCAGTTTCACGTTAGCGGGACAAAACACCGGGGAGCTGTTTTTT; clone_size: once; d_call: TRBD2; j_call: TRBJ2-2; v_call: TRBV28
cdr3_aa: CASSHPGQRFYGYTF; cdr3_nt: TGTGCCAGCAGCCACCCGGGACAAAGATTCTATGGCTACACCTTC; clone_size: NA; d_call: NA; j_call: TRBJ1-2; v_call: TRBV7-8
cdr3_aa: CASSYRGSTEAFF; cdr3_nt: TGTGCCAGTAGTTACAGGGGGAGCACTGAAGCTTTCTTT; clone_size: NA; d_call: TRBD1; j_call: TRBJ1-1; v_call: TRBV19